These 9 T cell receptor beta chains were all obtained from the same sample, sequenced in a study of cytomegalovirus exposure and HLA in healthy donors. PCR involved 60 Vbeta and 13 Jbeta primers. The assay was immunoSEQ multiplex PCR, and TCRdb's table has in-frame clones only and misses some. This table holds about 100,000 clones, roughly 72% found once. Sequencing was carried out using PBMCs. These receptors all come from a man aged 25 to 45 in good health and CMV-seronegative.

The CDR3 sequence is CSVAGLDDYEQYF. CDR3 coding DNA: TGCAGCGTTGCGGGACTCGACGATTACGAGCAGTACTTC. The chain employs TRBV29-1 and TRBJ2-7, with D possibly TRBD2 on 6 matching bases. The germline gives CDR1 SQVTM, CDR2 ANQGSEA. CDR3 length: 13 residues. V lost 4 bases to trimming and J lost 4 bases, with 14 bases between them.

CDR3 loop: CASSVSGGHQPQHF. The DNA for the CDR3 is TGTGCCAGCAGTGTGTCCGGGGGGCATCAGCCCCAGCATTTT. The rearrangement uses TRBV6-1 and TRBJ1-5, with a tentative D call TRBD1 (6 bases). The CDR3 extends over 14 amino acids. V was trimmed by 4 bases and J by 5 bases, leaving 12 bases between them. Germline V CDR1 and CDR2: MNHNS, SASEGT.

J is TRBJ2-7 and V is TRBV5-1; D may be TRBD1 (6 bases). There are 15 residues in the CDR3. V was cut by 4 bases and J by 1 base, with 15 bases left in between. Germline CDR1 is SGHRS and CDR2 is YFSETQ. This CDR3 is CASSRGQELSYEQYF. CDR3 DNA: TGCGCCAGCAGCCGGGGACAAGAACTTTCCTACGAGCAGTACTTC.

A remark on this clone: Its ends do not fully match the called genes, so a read error is possible. The gene calls are TRBV2 and TRBJ1-5, with D hard to call. Germline V gene lookup returns CDR1 SNHLY and CDR2 FYNNEI. The length of the CDR3 is 14 residues. Here the CDR3 reads CASSEGWAHQPQHF. The CDR3 coding sequence is TGTGCCAGCAGCGAAGGTTGGGCGCATCAGCCCCAGCATTTT.

About this clone itself: A read error may produce the germline difference seen at one junction end. The V call is TRBV7-9, the J call TRBJ2-1; 8 nucleotides match TRBD1. Germline CDR1 is SEHNR and CDR2 is FQNEAQ (reference sequence). CDR3 length equals 17 residues. The CDR3 DNA reads as TGTTCCAGCAGCTCTAGAGATGGCAGGGGGCGGTTCAATGAGCAGTTCTTC. Its protein is CSSSSRDGRGRFNEQFF. The variable domain in full, completed from reference TRBV7-9 and TRBJ2-1, reads DTGVSQNPRHKITKRGQNVTFRCDPISEHNRLYWYRQTLGQGPEFLTYFQNEAQLEKSRLLSDRFSAERPKGSFSTLEIQRTEQGDSAMYLCSSSSRDGRGRFNEQFFGPGTRLTVL.

The chain carries TRBV7-8 and TRBJ2-5; D might be TRBD2 (6 bases). Germline CDR1 SGHVS, CDR2 FQNEAQ. With 7 bases removed from V and 4 bases from J, the gap between germline ends came to 13 bases. CDR3 length: 13 amino acids. In nucleotides, the CDR3 is TGTGCCAGCACCCCGGGGGTCGGAGAGACCCAGTACTTC. It yields the protein CASTPGVGETQYF.

The chain joins TRBV19 to TRBJ1-2; perhaps TRBD1 as D (5 bases). The V and J ends lost 5 bases and 0 bases respectively, with 10 bases between them. The CDR3 sequence is 14 residues long. Germline V gene lookup returns CDR1 LNHDA and CDR2 SQIVND (reference sequence). The DNA for the CDR3 is TGTGCCAGTAGTCAGGGTAGCACTAACTATGGCTACACCTTC. Translation gives CASSQGSTNYGYTF.

The chain carries TRBV7-9 and TRBJ2-5, with TRBD2 identical over 7 bases. The J segment lost 4 bases and the V segment lost 0 bases, leaving 2 bases of the junction unmatched. Per germline, CDR1 SEHNR and CDR2 FQNEAQ (reference sequence). The CDR3 has 14 residues. The CDR3 DNA follows: TGTGCCAGCAGCTTAGCAGTAGCGGGAGAGACCCAGTACTTC. This gives the protein CASSLAVAGETQYF. The whole variable domain, remainder taken from reference TRBV7-9 and TRBJ2-5, is DTGVSQNPRHKITKRGQNVTFRCDPISEHNRLYWYRQTLGQGPEFLTYFQNEAQLEKSRLLSDRFSAERPKGSFSTLEIQRTEQGDSAMYLCASSLAVAGETQYFGPGTRLLVL.

This clone was picked up a small number of times. Additional DNA sequences in this sample encode the identical CDR3. This chain uses TRBV4-1 with TRBJ1-1; the D gene is possibly TRBD1 (5 bases). Trimming took 1 base from V and 0 from J, leaving 9 bases between them. From germline, CDR1 is MGHRA and CDR2 YSYEKL. This CDR3 is 15 amino acids long. The CDR3 DNA reads TGCGCCAGCAGCCAAGCTCAGGGAATGAACACTGAAGCTTTCTTT. This sequence encodes CASSQAQGMNTEAFF.